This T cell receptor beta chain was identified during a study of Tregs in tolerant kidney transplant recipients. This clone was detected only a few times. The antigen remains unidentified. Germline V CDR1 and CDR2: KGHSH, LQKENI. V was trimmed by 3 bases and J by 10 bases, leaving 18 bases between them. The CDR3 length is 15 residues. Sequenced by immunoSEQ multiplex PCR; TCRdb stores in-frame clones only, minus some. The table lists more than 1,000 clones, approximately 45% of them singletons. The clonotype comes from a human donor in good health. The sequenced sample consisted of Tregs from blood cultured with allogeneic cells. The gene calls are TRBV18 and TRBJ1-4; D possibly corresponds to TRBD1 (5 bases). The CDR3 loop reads CASSPSGEGRRKLFF. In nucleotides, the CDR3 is TGTGCCAGCTCACCGTCCGGGGAGGGACGAAGAAAACTGTTTTTT. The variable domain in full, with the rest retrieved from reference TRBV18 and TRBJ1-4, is NAGVMQNPRHLVRRRGQEARLRCSPMKGHSHVYWYRQLPEEGLKFMVYLQKENIIDESGMPKERFSAEFPKEGPSILRIQQVVRGDSAAYFCASSPSGEGRRKLFFGSGTQLSVL.